The clone carrying this T cell receptor beta chain was seen many times. Time point defined: patch test 2, 6 weeks after DPC sensitization. Treatment given: therapeutic diphenylcyclopropenone sensitization with weekly scalp DPC. V lost 4 bases and J lost 6, with 13 bases in between. This CDR3 comprises 15 residues. CDR1 is SGHVS and CDR2 is FQNEAQ in the germline V gene. TCRdb re-analysed the RACE reads in MiXCR, keeping a single row per CDR3 protein. This table has about 42,000 distinct CDR3 sequences, approximately 9% appearing once. These data come from a study of human T cells and chemical hapten exposure.

This TCR derives from a woman aged 40 to 50 with alopecia areata. Some clones in this sample may be carry-over from other donors' samples. Sequencing used whole blood, obtained in connection with sensitization to the hapten diphenylcyclopropenone (DPC). J is TRBJ2-6 and V is TRBV7-8, with D maybe TRBD2 (6 bases). DNA for the CDR3: TGTGCCAGCAGCTCAGGAGGGGCTAAGGCCAACGTCCTGACTTTC. It specifies CASSSGGAKANVLTF.